A selection of T cell receptor beta chains follows, all from one sample in a study of memory CD4+ T cells and cytomegalovirus serostatus. Here immunoSEQ multiplex PCR was the method, and the copy in TCRdb shows in-frame clones only, minus some. This sample yields tens of thousands of clones, of which 82% are seen a single time; approximately 0.39% belongs to the top ten. The sequencing input was memory CD4+ T cells from blood. The source is an adult in good health and CMV-seronegative. The CDR3 runs from the conserved cysteine through the conserved F or W. Each record gives: clone size, V gene, J gene, D gene, CDR3 protein, CDR3 DNA. D genes are given only for firm matches. Some rows mark clone size as missing; the rest say once, few, many or name a class of expanded clone.

NA,TRBV5-1,TRBJ1-2,NA,CASSLDRDPRDGYTF,TGCGCCAGCAGCTTGGACAGGGACCCCAGGGATGGCTACACCTTC
NA,TRBV19,TRBJ2-4,NA,CASSRQRGNIQYF,TGTGCCAGCTCCCGGCAGAGAGGGAACATTCAGTACTTC
NA,TRBV4-2,TRBJ1-3,NA,CASSQDRISGNTIYF,TGTGCCAGCAGCCAAGATAGGATCTCTGGAAACACCATATATTTT
NA,TRBV5-4,TRBJ2-6,NA,CASSPQRGQVTSGANVLTF,TGTGCCAGCAGCCCCCAGCGGGGACAGGTGACCTCTGGGGCCAACGTCCTGACTTTC
once,TRBV7-9,TRBJ2-7,NA,CASSLGQASSYEQYF,TGTGCCAGCAGCTTAGGACAAGCTTCCTCCTACGAGCAGTACTTC
NA,TRBV4-3,TRBJ1-2,TRBD1,CASSQGQGLTTSYTF,TGCGCCAGCAGCCAGGGACAGGGCCTAACCACTAGCTACACCTTC
NA,TRBV7-3,TRBJ2-3,NA,CASSRPGDTQYF,TGTGCCAGCAGCAGACCGGGGGATACGCAGTATTTT
NA,TRBV19,TRBJ1-1,NA,CASSIGTAMNTEAFF,TGTGCCAGTAGTATAGGGACGGCTATGAACACTGAAGCTTTCTTT
NA,TRBV6-5,TRBJ1-4,NA,CASKQLGQEYEKLFF,TGTGCCAGCAAACAACTAGGCCAGGAGTATGAAAAACTGTTTTTT
NA,TRBV9,TRBJ2-6,NA,CASSTMSSGANVLTF,TGTGCCAGCAGCACCATGTCGTCTGGGGCCAACGTCCTGACTTTC
NA,TRBV4-1,TRBJ1-2,NA,CASSQSAGTNYGYTF,TGCGCCAGCAGCCAAAGCGCAGGCACTAACTATGGCTACACCTTC
NA,TRBV2,TRBJ1-1,NA,CASRSRGEAFF,TGTGCCAGCAGGAGTCGGGGTGAAGCTTTCTTT
NA,TRBV7-6,TRBJ1-1,NA,CASRGGGKTEAFF,TGTGCCAGCCGGGGTGGGGGGAAGACTGAAGCTTTCTTT
NA,TRBV2,TRBJ2-1,TRBD2,CAGGLAGGYNEQFF,TGTGCCGGCGGACTAGCGGGGGGGTACAATGAGCAGTTCTTC
few,TRBV14,TRBJ2-3,NA,CASSRQLASTDTQYF,TGTGCCAGCAGCCGCCAGCTGGCTAGCACAGATACGCAGTATTTT
NA,TRBV19,TRBJ1-5,TRBD1,CASSILRQGVQPQHF,TGTGCCAGTAGTATACTCCGACAGGGAGTTCAGCCCCAGCATTTT
once,TRBV11-2,TRBJ2-2,NA,CASSLGGPGVTGELFF,TGTGCCAGCAGCTTAGGGGGGCCTGGCGTAACCGGGGAGCTGTTTTTT
NA,TRBV28,TRBJ1-2,NA,CASSTPDRYNYGYTF,TGTGCCAGCAGCACTCCTGACAGATATAACTATGGCTACACCTTC
NA,TRBV7-8,TRBJ2-3,NA,CASSPGSKSLSGTDTQYF,TGTGCCAGCAGCCCTGGGTCGAAATCCCTCTCTGGCACAGATACGCAGTATTTT
NA,TRBV5-6,TRBJ1-1,NA,CASSSFYRNTEAFF,TGTGCCAGCAGCTCATTTTACAGGAACACTGAAGCTTTCTTT
NA,TRBV7-2,TRBJ2-3,TRBD2,CASSPRPKRGGNSDTQYF,TGTGCCAGCAGCCCAAGGCCTAAGCGGGGGGGCAATTCAGATACGCAGTATTTT
NA,TRBV18,TRBJ2-5,NA,CASSLLLGGQETQYF,TGTGCCAGCTCGCTGCTATTAGGGGGACAAGAGACCCAGTACTTC
few,TRBV6-1,TRBJ1-5,NA,CASSLGTTWNQPQHF,TGTGCCAGCAGCCTCGGGACTACGTGGAATCAGCCCCAGCATTTT
NA,TRBV5-4,TRBJ2-5,TRBD2,CASSWGSGGAETQYF,TGTGCCAGCAGCTGGGGTAGCGGGGGGGCCGAGACCCAGTACTTC
NA,TRBV29-1,TRBJ2-5,NA,CSVEELDGTQYF,TGCAGCGTTGAAGAACTAGATGGGACCCAGTACTTC
few,TRBV5-1,TRBJ2-3,NA,CASSLGQGLTDTQYF,TGCGCCAGCAGCTTGGGGCAGGGGCTTACAGATACGCAGTATTTT
NA,TRBV20-1,TRBJ1-2,NA,CSATDIYGYTF,TGCAGTGCGACAGATATCTATGGCTACACCTTC
NA,TRBV11-1,TRBJ2-1,TRBD2,CASRAGQGQFF,TGTGCCAGCAGAGCGGGGCAAGGGCAGTTCTTC
NA,TRBV20-1,TRBJ2-1,NA,CSASQWGEQFF,TGCAGTGCTAGTCAGTGGGGCGAGCAGTTCTTC
few,TRBV7-2,TRBJ2-7,NA,CASSFGGRGAEEQYF,TGTGCCAGCAGCTTCGGGGGAAGGGGGGCCGAAGAGCAGTACTTC
NA,TRBV19,TRBJ2-3,NA,CASSVYRDPRTDTQYF,TGTGCCAGTAGTGTGTACAGGGACCCCCGGACAGATACGCAGTATTTT
NA,TRBV19,TRBJ2-1,NA,CASSTSWSSYNEQFF,TGTGCCAGTAGTACGAGCTGGAGCTCCTACAATGAGCAGTTCTTC